The 11 T cell receptor beta chains below all came from one sample that was sequenced in a study of cytomegalovirus exposure and HLA in healthy donors. The PCR had 60 Vbeta and 13 Jbeta primers. Clones were read by immunoSEQ multiplex PCR, and TCRdb kept only the in-frame ones, dropping some. The sample carries about 120,000 clones, 60% to 85% recorded once. Sequenced material: PBMCs. The receptors originated from a woman aged 40 to 50 in good health and CMV-seropositive.

This chain links TRBV30 with TRBJ1-4, with 9 bases fitting TRBD1. The trim removed 2 bases at V and 11 bases at J, leaving 6 bases unmatched. This CDR3 has 13 residues. CDR1 and CDR2 (germline): GTSNPN, SVGIG (reference sequence). The CDR3 protein is CAWSPGTGKKLFF. DNA of the CDR3: TGTGCCTGGAGTCCCGGGACAGGGAAGAAACTGTTTTTT.

J is TRBJ2-1 and V is TRBV4-2; 8 nucleotides line up with TRBD2. The CDR3 has 16 amino acids. Germline CDR1 reads LGHNA; CDR2 reads YNFKEQ. The ends lost 1 base at V and 10 bases at J; junction bases unmatched: 12. CDR3 in DNA: TGTGCCAGCAGCCAAGCTAGCGGGTCCTCGTTGGGGGAGCAGTTCTTC. As protein: CASSQASGSSLGEQFF.

V usage is TRBV7-2 and J usage is TRBJ2-1; possible D gene TRBD1, 7 bases. Germline CDR1 and CDR2: SGHTA and FQGNSA. The CDR3 runs 15 residues. Trimming cost V 5 bases and J 1 base, with 12 bases left between them. CDR3 sequence reads: CASSPGGQSYNEQFF. The CDR3 DNA follows: TGTGCCAGCAGCCCCGGGGGACAGTCCTACAATGAGCAGTTCTTC.

The chain employs TRBV2 and TRBJ2-7; D is perhaps TRBD1 (5 bases). CDR3 size: 12 residues. V was trimmed by 6 bases and J by 2 bases, leaving 8 bases between them. Germline V gene data show CDR1 as SNHLY and CDR2 as FYNNEI. The CDR3 loop reads CASRRTTYEQYF. The DNA for the CDR3 is TGTGCCAGCAGGCGGACAACCTACGAGCAGTACTTC.

A remark on this clone: An end of the junction differs from the germline gene, which may be a read error. The chain carries TRBV5-4 and TRBJ1-1; TRBD1 matches at 8 bases. The germline gives CDR1 SGHNT, CDR2 YYREEE (reference sequence). The CDR3 loop spans 13 amino acids. CDR3 sequence: CASRGQANTEAFF. The CDR3 region has the DNA TGTGCCAGCAGGGGACAGGCCAACACTGAGGCTTTCTTT. Supplemented by reference TRBV5-4 and TRBJ1-1, the full variable domain reads ETGVTQSPTHLIKTRGQQVTLRCSSQSGHNTVSWYQQALGQGPQFIFQYYREEENGRGNFPPRFSGLQFPNYSSELNVNALELDDSALYLCASRGQANTEAFFGQGTRLTVV.

This rearrangement joins TRBV27 to TRBJ1-5; D ambiguous. Trimming stripped 5 bases from V and 0 bases from J, with 17 bases between. The CDR3 totals 17 residues. Germline V gene sequence: CDR1 MNHEY, CDR2 SMNVEV (reference sequence). CDR3 sequence: CASSPGSGGLSNQPQHF. The CDR3 bases are TGTGCCAGCAGTCCGGGCTCAGGAGGACTTAGCAATCAGCCCCAGCATTTT.

J is TRBJ2-1 and V is TRBV10-1, with 7 bases aligning to TRBD2. This CDR3 is built from 16 residues. CDR1 is WNHNN, CDR2 SYGVQD, per germline (reference sequence). With 10 bases clipped from V and 8 bases from J, the junction kept 20 bases outside the gene matches. The DNA of the CDR3 is TGCGCCACCTCGACGTTTCGGGGGGACCTAGAAGATGAGCAGTTCTTC. It encodes CATSTFRGDLEDEQFF.

The rearrangement links TRBV13 to TRBJ2-7; 12 bases are shared with TRBD2. The CDR3 consists of 14 residues. Germline V gene lookup returns CDR1 PRHDT and CDR2 FYEKMQ (reference sequence). The V and J ends lost 5 bases and 6 bases, in that order; junction bases with no gene match: 5. CDR3 loop: CASSPGTSGLEQYF. CDR3 nucleotide sequence: TGTGCCAGCAGCCCAGGGACTAGCGGGCTCGAGCAGTACTTC. The full variable domain, completed using reference TRBV13 and TRBJ2-7, is AAGVIQSPRHLIKEKRETATLKCYPIPRHDTVYWYQQGPGQDPQFLISFYEKMQSDKGSIPDRFSAQQFSDYHSELNMSSLELGDSALYFCASSPGTSGLEQYFGPGTRLTVT.

This clone was seen a single time. The chain combines TRBV19 with TRBJ1-5, with D tentatively TRBD1 (6 bases). V shed 1 base and J shed 7 bases, with 14 bases lying between them. The germline CDR1 and CDR2 sequences are LNHDA and SQIVND (reference sequence). CDR3 length: 15 amino acids. CDR3 nucleotide sequence: TGTGCCAGTAGTATAGGGCAGACAGGTAGGCAGCCCCAGCATTTT. It translates to CASSIGQTGRQPQHF.

As to this clone: Compared with germline, one end of the junction differs, possibly owing to a read error. The gene calls are TRBV6-6 and TRBJ2-7; D might be TRBD2 (5 bases). Looked up from germline, CDR1 is MNHNY and CDR2 is SVGAGI (reference sequence). CDR3 size: 13 residues. Here the CDR3 DNA reads TGTGCCGGCAGCCCGGGGTCCTTCTACGAGCAGTACTTC. Encoded protein: CAGSPGSFYEQYF.

The chain joins TRBV7-2 to TRBJ2-5; a weak D match, TRBD2 (6 bases). Judging by the DNA end, TRBJ2-7 fits better; the J call may be wrong. This CDR3 comprises 14 residues. The germline V gene encodes CDR1 SGHTA and CDR2 FQGNSA. The CDR3 protein is CASSWDGSSYEQYF. The CDR3 DNA reads TGTGCCAGCAGCTGGGACGGGAGCTCCTACGAGCAGTACTTC.